These T cell receptor beta chains were read from a single sample in a study of blood T cell repertoires in COVID-19. TCRdb's copy holds only in-frame clones and misses some; the assay was immunoSEQ multiplex PCR. The data show about 180,000 clones, roughly nine tenths seen once. Source material: peripheral blood. Every receptor here comes from a man in his 70s with active or convalescent COVID-19. Each CDR3 is given with its conserved first and last residue. Each record gives: clone size, V gene, D gene, J gene, CDR3 DNA, CDR3 protein. The D gene is left open where the match is weak. Part of the rows lack a size; the others show once, few, many or a class for expanded clones.

size: .
V: TRBV27
D: TRBD1
J: TRBJ2-7
DNA: TGTGCCAGCAGTTCTCCGGGACAGGGGGCCTACGAGCAGTACTTC
CDR3: CASSSPGQGAYEQYF

size: .
V: TRBV5-1
D: .
J: TRBJ2-2
DNA: TGCGCCAGCAGCTTACGATTTCGACAGGACGCCGGGGAGCTGTTTTTT
CDR3: CASSLRFRQDAGELFF

size: .
V: TRBV6-2/TRBV6-3
D: .
J: TRBJ1-5
DNA: TGTGCCAGCAGTTACACGGGACACGGCAATCAGCCCCAGCATTTT
CDR3: CASSYTGHGNQPQHF

size: .
V: TRBV29-1
D: .
J: TRBJ1-1
DNA: TGCAGCGTTGAAGGGAAGGGGCGGACTGAAGCTTTCTTT
CDR3: CSVEGKGRTEAFF

size: .
V: TRBV7-9
D: .
J: TRBJ2-1
DNA: TGTGCCAGCAGCTTACCGGGTTCGACGGGAGCCGGCGAGCAGTTCTTC
CDR3: CASSLPGSTGAGEQFF

size: .
V: TRBV7-6
D: .
J: TRBJ1-5
DNA: TGTGCCAGCAGCTTAGGGACAGCTGGGAACAATCAGCCCCAGCATTTT
CDR3: CASSLGTAGNNQPQHF

size: once
V: TRBV10-2
D: TRBD2
J: TRBJ2-2
DNA: TGCGCCAGTAGAGCGGGGGTTGACACCGGGGAGCTGTTTTTT
CDR3: CASRAGVDTGELFF

size: .
V: TRBV7-2
D: .
J: TRBJ2-7
DNA: TGTGCCAGCAGCTCTACGAGGGTCTACGAGCAGTACTTC
CDR3: CASSSTRVYEQYF

size: .
V: TRBV7-2
D: .
J: TRBJ1-2
DNA: TGTGCCAGCAGCCAACGTCTGACGGGAAGCTACACCTTC
CDR3: CASSQRLTGSYTF

size: .
V: TRBV5-1
D: TRBD1
J: TRBJ1-2
DNA: TGCGCCAGCAGCCAGACCCCCGGGACAGGGAATGATGGCTACACCTTC
CDR3: CASSQTPGTGNDGYTF

size: .
V: TRBV4-3
D: .
J: TRBJ1-1
DNA: TGCGCCAGCAGCCAACTCAGCACAGGGAACACTGAAGCTTTCTTT
CDR3: CASSQLSTGNTEAFF

size: .
V: TRBV7-2
D: TRBD1
J: TRBJ2-7
DNA: TGTGCCAGCAGCTACAGGGGCGACGAGCAGTACTTC
CDR3: CASSYRGDEQYF

size: .
V: TRBV19
D: .
J: TRBJ2-1
DNA: TGTGCCAGTAGTCCCATCGAGACAAGATACAATGAGCAGTTCTTC
CDR3: CASSPIETRYNEQFF

size: .
V: TRBV15
D: TRBD2
J: TRBJ2-4
DNA: TGTGCCACCATGAATCTAGCGGGAGGCCGCGGAGCCAAAAACATTCAGTACTTC
CDR3: CATMNLAGGRGAKNIQYF

size: once
V: TRBV11-2
D: .
J: TRBJ1-4
DNA: TGTGCCAGCAGTCAGGGCTTTTCCTTCGAAAAACTGTTTTTT
CDR3: CASSQGFSFEKLFF

size: .
V: TRBV7-2
D: .
J: TRBJ2-7
DNA: TGTGCCAGCAGCTTATACAGCAACTACGAGCAGTACTTC
CDR3: CASSLYSNYEQYF

size: once
V: TRBV24-1
D: TRBD1
J: TRBJ1-1
DNA: TGTGCCACCAGTGATCCCGGACAGGGCATAGCTTTCTTT
CDR3: CATSDPGQGIAFF

size: .
V: TRBV29-1
D: .
J: TRBJ1-2
DNA: TGCAGCGTTGTTCGGGCCGGGGGTGGCTACACCTTC
CDR3: CSVVRAGGGYTF

size: .
V: TRBV28
D: TRBD2
J: TRBJ2-4
DNA: TGTGCCAGCAGTTTATTGGGACTAGCGGGAGCGAACATTCAGTACTTC
CDR3: CASSLLGLAGANIQYF

size: .
V: TRBV19
D: .
J: TRBJ2-1
DNA: TGTGCCAGTACCCCTAGCGAGAGCGGGCGCGATGAGCAGTTCTTC
CDR3: CASTPSESGRDEQFF

size: .
V: TRBV19
D: .
J: TRBJ1-1
DNA: TGTGCCAGTAGACCCGACAGCGAGAACACTGAAGCTTTCTTT
CDR3: CASRPDSENTEAFF

size: .
V: TRBV16
D: .
J: TRBJ1-5
DNA: TGTGCCAGCAGCCAATCCCAGGGTTCGGGTCAGCCCCAGCATTTT
CDR3: CASSQSQGSGQPQHF

size: .
V: TRBV28
D: .
J: TRBJ1-5
DNA: TGTGCCAGCAGCACGACAGTTAGCAATCAGCCCCAGCATTTT
CDR3: CASSTTVSNQPQHF

size: .
V: TRBV7-2
D: .
J: TRBJ2-1
DNA: TGTGCCAGCAGCTTGCAGTTGATCGATGAGCAGTTCTTC
CDR3: CASSLQLIDEQFF

size: many
V: TRBV19
D: TRBD1
J: TRBJ1-4
DNA: TGTGCCAGTAGTATTTGGACAGGAGACGAAAAACTGTTTTTT
CDR3: CASSIWTGDEKLFF

size: .
V: TRBV5-1
D: .
J: TRBJ2-1
DNA: TGCGCCAGCACCCTCTGGGCGGACAGCTCCTACAATGAGCAGTTCTTC
CDR3: CASTLWADSSYNEQFF

size: few
V: TRBV7-3
D: TRBD2
J: TRBJ2-1
DNA: TGTGCCAGCAGCTTGGGACTAGCGGAGGCCCGGAACGAGCAGTTCTTC
CDR3: CASSLGLAEARNEQFF

size: .
V: TRBV7-2
D: .
J: TRBJ1-6
DNA: TGTGCCAGCAGCTTAAGGGGGGGCGGTTCACCCCTCCACTTT
CDR3: CASSLRGGGSPLHF

size: .
V: TRBV5-6
D: TRBD1
J: TRBJ2-7
DNA: TGTGCCAGCAGCTTGGAGGGGGACAGGGCCTACGAGCAGTACTTC
CDR3: CASSLEGDRAYEQYF

size: .
V: TRBV28
D: TRBD1
J: TRBJ1-2
DNA: TGTGCCAGCAGTTTAGGGGGGACAGGGGGCACTGGCTACACCTTC
CDR3: CASSLGGTGGTGYTF

size: once
V: TRBV7-8
D: TRBD1
J: TRBJ1-5
DNA: TGTGCCAGCAGCTTACCCCCAGGGGGCCTCTACGGGGCCCAGCATTTT
CDR3: CASSLPPGGLYGAQHF

size: .
V: TRBV15
D: .
J: TRBJ1-1
DNA: TGTGCCACCAGCAGAGATAGGGGGAACACTGAAGCTTTCTTT
CDR3: CATSRDRGNTEAFF

size: .
V: TRBV19
D: TRBD1
J: TRBJ2-7
DNA: TGTGCCAGTAGTAGCCAGGGGGCGACCTACGAGCAGTACTTC
CDR3: CASSSQGATYEQYF

size: .
V: TRBV3-1/TRBV3-2
D: .
J: TRBJ1-2
DNA: TGTGCCAGCAGCCAAGATTCATCAGGGTATGGCTACACCTTC
CDR3: CASSQDSSGYGYTF

size: .
V: TRBV6-2/TRBV6-3
D: TRBD1
J: TRBJ1-5
DNA: TGTGCCAGCAGCCCCAGGGGGCGATACAATCAGCCCCAGCATTTT
CDR3: CASSPRGRYNQPQHF